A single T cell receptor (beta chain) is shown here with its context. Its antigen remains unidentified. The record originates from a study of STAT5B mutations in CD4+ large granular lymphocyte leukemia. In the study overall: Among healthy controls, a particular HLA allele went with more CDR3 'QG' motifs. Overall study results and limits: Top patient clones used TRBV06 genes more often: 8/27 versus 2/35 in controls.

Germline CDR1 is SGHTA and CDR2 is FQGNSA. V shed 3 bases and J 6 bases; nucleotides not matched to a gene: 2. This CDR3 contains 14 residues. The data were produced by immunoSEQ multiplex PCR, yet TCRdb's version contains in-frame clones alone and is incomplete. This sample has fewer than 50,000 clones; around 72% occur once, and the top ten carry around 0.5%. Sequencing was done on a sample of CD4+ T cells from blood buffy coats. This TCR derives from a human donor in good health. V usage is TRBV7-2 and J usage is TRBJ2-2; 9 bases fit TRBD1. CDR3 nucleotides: TGTGCCAGCAGCTTCCGGGACAGGGCCGGGGAGCTGTTTTTT. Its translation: CASSFRDRAGELFF.